The entry below describes one T cell receptor (beta chain). Its cognate antigen has yet to be identified. No qualities accompany the bases; no much larger clone lies one base away. The source of the sample is a study of PD-1 blockade in mismatch repair-deficient tumors (dated by TCRdb to 2017 to 2019). About the investigation overall: Between September 2013 and September 2016, the trial enrolled roughly 80 consecutive patients with some eleven types of mismatch repair-deficient cancer, all of whom had received prior treatment and were progressing. Tumor-associated T cell clones were tracked in the peripheral blood of patients responding to PD-1 blockade by deep sequencing of TCR CDR3 regions.

Its CDR3 holds 14 amino acids, cysteine through phenylalanine. The read is trimmed to its CDR3 DNA, 42 bases read in frame from base 1. CDR1 is given as KGHSH and CDR2 as LQKENI, both from the germline V gene. At the junction V is shortened by 3 bases and J by 4 bases, with 12 bases in between. Reading the label with the study, this specimen's time point is: identical approximately eleven-day culture without peptide (control). Mismatch repair deficiency in every enrolled patient was established by polymerase chain reaction or immunohistochemistry. A few patients who responded to pembrolizumab therapy underwent TCR sequencing. More than 5 ELISpot-reactive candidate neoantigen peptides were each used in a roughly ten-day in vitro stimulation before TCR sequencing. A control culture without peptide was run identically and served as baseline for clone fold-change calculations. Pembrolizumab PD-1 blockade was prospectively tested in advanced mismatch repair-deficient cancers, regardless of tissue of origin, in the phase II trial.

Paper-wide results and their limitations: Tumor-resident clones, often undetectable in blood before treatment, expanded rapidly after pembrolizumab and then contracted, generally before radiologic responses. Clonal expansion was elicited by three of the seven peptides, yielding over a hundred unique blood TCRs of which seven were also found in tumor, and every positive peptide was derived from frameshift mutations.

Library preparation used the immunoSEQ multiplex PCR assay. The original methods were these. Clones were defined as neoantigen-specific by significant expansion to the relevant peptide and no significant expansion to any other tested peptide. TCRdb limited this immuneACCESS table to in-frame rearrangements with V and J called. A share of clones is missing; checked studies link under half to unresolved V genes, and the rest is unexplained. V and J calls and clone size are those listed in that table; D and trimming were worked out from the DNA. The sample table records roughly 13,000 clones; 80% to 90% of these occur just once. In total, the top ten clones hold about an eighth of the sample.

Sequences were derived from cells cultured in vitro, sampled from a patient treated with pembrolizumab. This receptor was taken from an adult with mismatch repair-deficient cancer. This chain joins TRBV18 to TRBJ1-1, with the D segment identity uncertain. The CDR3 reads as follows: CASSPEAGSTEAFF. The sequenced DNA: TGTGCCAGCTCACCCGAAGCGGGGAGCACTGAAGCTTTCTTT.